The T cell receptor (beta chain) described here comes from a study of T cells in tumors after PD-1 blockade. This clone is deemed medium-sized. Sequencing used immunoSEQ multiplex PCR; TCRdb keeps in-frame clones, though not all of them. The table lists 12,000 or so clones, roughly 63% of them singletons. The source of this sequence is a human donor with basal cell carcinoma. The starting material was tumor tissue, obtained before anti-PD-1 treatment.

The CDR3 DNA sequence: TGTGCCAGTAGTGCTGGCTCGGGTAGCGGGAGGACCGCAAGCTCCTACGAGCAGTACTTC. It yields the protein CASSAGSGSGRTASSYEQYF. The V and J genes are TRBV19 and TRBJ2-7; TRBD2 aligns across 10 bases. V trimming: 5 bases; J trimming: 0 bases; junction bases outside the gene matches: 19. Germline V lookup: CDR1 LNHDA, CDR2 SQIVND (reference sequence). CDR3 size: 20 residues.